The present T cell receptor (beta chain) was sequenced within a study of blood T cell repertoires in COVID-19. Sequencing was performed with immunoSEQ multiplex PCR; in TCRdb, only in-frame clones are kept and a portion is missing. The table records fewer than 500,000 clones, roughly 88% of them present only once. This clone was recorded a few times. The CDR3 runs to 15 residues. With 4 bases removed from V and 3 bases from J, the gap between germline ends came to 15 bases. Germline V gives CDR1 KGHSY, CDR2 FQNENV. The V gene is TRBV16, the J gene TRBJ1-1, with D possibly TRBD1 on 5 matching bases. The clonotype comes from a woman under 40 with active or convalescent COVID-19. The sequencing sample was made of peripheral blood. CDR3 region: CASSRMSGAYTEAFF. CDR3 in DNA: TGTGCCAGCAGCCGAATGTCTGGGGCCTACACTGAAGCTTTCTTT.